Below, one T cell receptor beta chain is given with its context. The CDR3 length is 15 residues. Germline V gene sequence: CDR1 LNHNV, CDR2 YYDKDF (reference sequence). With 3 bases removed from V and 5 bases from J, the gap between germline ends came to 13 bases. Use of 60 Vbeta and 13 Jbeta primers characterized the PCR. Sequencing was performed with immunoSEQ multiplex PCR; in TCRdb, only in-frame clones are kept and a portion is missing. Its table lists roughly 60,000 clones. These data come from a study of cytomegalovirus exposure and HLA in healthy donors. V gene TRBV15 combines with J gene TRBJ1-4, with a tentative D call TRBD1 (5 bases). Sample: PBMCs. The receptor was derived from a woman aged 18-29 years in good health and CMV-seronegative. CDR3 amino acids: CATSRGGRPNEKLFF. The CDR3 DNA follows: TGTGCCACCAGCAGGGGGGGACGGCCGAATGAAAAACTGTTTTTT. Full variable domain (rest looked up from reference TRBV15 and TRBJ1-4): DAMVIQNPRYQVTQFGKPVTLSCSQTLNHNVMYWYQQKSSQAPKLLFHYYDKDFNNEADTPDNFQSRRPNTSFCFLDIRSPGLGDTAMYLCATSRGGRPNEKLFFGSGTQLSVL.